Listed below are T cell receptor beta chains from one sample, sequenced in a study of beta chain features in type 1 diabetes. Libraries were prepared by immunoSEQ multiplex PCR; TCRdb keeps only in-frame clonotypes and omits some of them. This table has around 710,000 clones, approximately 13% appearing once. Sequenced material: naive CD4+ T cells from blood. Every receptor here comes from a man aged 25-40 years with type 1 diabetes. CDR3s include the opening cysteine and the closing phenylalanine or tryptophan. D genes are given only for firm matches. Clone size is not always given. Where it is, it says once, few, many or a class for expanded clones.

CDR3 DNA | CDR3 protein | V gene | clone size | J gene | D gene
TGTGCCAGCAGCTTAAGCAGCGGTTCCTACGAGCAGTACTTC | CASSLSSGSYEQYF | TRBV7-2 | few | TRBJ2-7 | -
TGCGCCAGCAGCTTGGGGGGCCCTTACAATGAGCAGTTCTTC | CASSLGGPYNEQFF | TRBV5-1 | - | TRBJ2-1 | -
TGTGCCAGCAGCCTAAGGGGGGCGGAGACCCAGTACTTC | CASSLRGAETQYF | TRBV4-2 | - | TRBJ2-5 | -
TGTGCCATCAGTGGAGAGACAGGGGTTAGCACAGATACGCAGTATTTT | CAISGETGVSTDTQYF | TRBV10-3 | - | TRBJ2-3 | TRBD1
TGTGCCTGGAGGAGGATCCTCTATGGCTACACCTTC | CAWRRILYGYTF | TRBV30 | - | TRBJ1-2 | -
TGTGCCAGCAGCTTTCTAGCGGGGGGGCGGGAGACCCAGTACTTC | CASSFLAGGRETQYF | TRBV7-2 | - | TRBJ2-5 | TRBD2
TGTGCCATCAGTCGGGGGACTGAAGCTTTCTTT | CAISRGTEAFF | TRBV10-3 | few | TRBJ1-1 | -
TGTGCCAGCAGCTTGCGGGTTCGAGCGGCCAGCTCCTACGAGCAGTACTTC | CASSLRVRAASSYEQYF | TRBV7-2 | few | TRBJ2-7 | -
TGTGCCAGCAGCTTGCTAGGGGATCACGAGCAGTACTTC | CASSLLGDHEQYF | TRBV5-4 | few | TRBJ2-7 | -
TGTGCCAGCAGTGATTTGTTGGGACAGGACCTCTTC | CASSDLLGQDLF | TRBV6-1 | few | TRBJ1-2 | TRBD1
TGTGCCAGCAGCTTAGTTAGCGGGGGGAGGGATGAGCAGTTCTTC | CASSLVSGGRDEQFF | TRBV7-2 | - | TRBJ2-1 | TRBD2
TGTGCCAGCAGCGACAGGGGACAGGAGAACACTGAAGCTTTCTTT | CASSDRGQENTEAFF | TRBV7-9 | few | TRBJ1-1 | TRBD1
TGCAGCGGTGAGAGGGGGAACAGGGCATCCGAGCAGTACTTC | CSGERGNRASEQYF | TRBV29-1 | few | TRBJ2-7 | -
TGTGCCAGCACCAAGGGGGCGGGGGGCACAGATACGCAGTATTTT | CASTKGAGGTDTQYF | TRBV9 | - | TRBJ2-3 | -
TGTGCCAGCAGTATTCTAGGGGGGATAAGCACAGATACGCAGTATTTT | CASSILGGISTDTQYF | TRBV6-6 | - | TRBJ2-3 | -
TGCGCCAGCAGCTTGGTAGCAGGGACAGGTAACAATGAGCAGTTCTTC | CASSLVAGTGNNEQFF | TRBV5-1 | few | TRBJ2-1 | TRBD1
TGTGCCAGCAGTGAGGGGGAACCCTACGAGCAGTACTTC | CASSEGEPYEQYF | TRBV2 | - | TRBJ2-7 | -
TGTGCCAGCAGTCCCACAGGTCTGGGGGCCAACGTCCTGACTTTC | CASSPTGLGANVLTF | TRBV6-5 | few | TRBJ2-6 | -
TGTGCCAGCAGCCATACAGGGAGGGTCCAAGAGACCCAGTACTTC | CASSHTGRVQETQYF | TRBV21-1 | few | TRBJ2-5 | -
TGTGCCAGCAGTGAATTCGGGACAGGGAACACCGGGGAGCTGTTTTTT | CASSEFGTGNTGELFF | TRBV2 | - | TRBJ2-2 | TRBD1
TGTGCCACCAGAAAGGGGAGCGGGGGGGCGAAAGAGACCCAGTACTTC | CATRKGSGGAKETQYF | TRBV15 | few | TRBJ2-5 | TRBD2
TGTGCCAGCAAACGGGACAGGAACACTGAAGCTTTCTTT | CASKRDRNTEAFF | TRBV7-2 | - | TRBJ1-1 | TRBD1
TGTGCCAGCAGCCTCCAAGGCTACGAGCAGTACTTC | CASSLQGYEQYF | TRBV5-4 | few | TRBJ2-7 | -
TGTGCTAGTGGTTTGGTACAGGACACTGAAGCTTTCTTT | CASGLVQDTEAFF | TRBV12-5 | - | TRBJ1-1 | -
TGTGCCAGCAGTTACATGGGTCGCGAGACCCAGTACTTC | CASSYMGRETQYF | TRBV6-5 | few | TRBJ2-5 | -
TGTGCCAGCAGTAGAAACCAGGGGAACAATCAGCCCCAGCATTTT | CASSRNQGNNQPQHF | TRBV28 | few | TRBJ1-5 | -
TGTGCCAGCAGTACAGGGGTTAGCTCCTACGAGCAGTACTTC | CASSTGVSSYEQYF | TRBV25-1 | few | TRBJ2-7 | TRBD1
TGTGCCTGGAGCGGGGCCGCCCGCAACCAGCCCCAGCATTTT | CAWSGAARNQPQHF | TRBV30 | few | TRBJ1-5 | -
TGTGCCAGCAGCGGTACGACAGCTTTTCAAGAGACCCAGTACTTC | CASSGTTAFQETQYF | TRBV9 | - | TRBJ2-5 | -
TGTGCCAGCTCACCAGAGGCTAGCAATCAGCCCCAGCATTTT | CASSPEASNQPQHF | TRBV18 | - | TRBJ1-5 | -
TGTGCCAGTTCCCCCGGACGGGGGCGGGATAGCAATCAGCCCCAGCATTTT | CASSPGRGRDSNQPQHF | TRBV11-2 | - | TRBJ1-5 | -
TGTGCCAGTAGTATAGACGACAGGGACGAGCAGTACTTC | CASSIDDRDEQYF | TRBV19 | - | TRBJ2-7 | TRBD1
TGCAGCGGTGGGCGGGGACTCTGGGATGAGCAGTTCTTC | CSGGRGLWDEQFF | TRBV29-1 | few | TRBJ2-1 | -
TGTGCCAGCAGCTTGGGACCTACGAACACCGGGGAGCTGTTTTTT | CASSLGPTNTGELFF | TRBV5-6 | - | TRBJ2-2 | -
TGTGCCATCAGTGACGCAACCGGGCTTCGCACAGATACGCAGTATTTT | CAISDATGLRTDTQYF | TRBV10-3 | - | TRBJ2-3 | -
TGTGCCAGCAGCTTGATCTTCCAAGAGACCCAGTACTTC | CASSLIFQETQYF | TRBV7-2 | few | TRBJ2-5 | -
TGTGCCAGCAGTGTCAGGGAGGATAGCAATCAGCCCCAGCATTTT | CASSVREDSNQPQHF | TRBV2 | - | TRBJ1-5 | -
TGTGCCAGCAGCTTACCGGGGGGAGGCACAGATACGCAGTATTTT | CASSLPGGGTDTQYF | TRBV5-6 | few | TRBJ2-3 | TRBD2
TGTGCCAGCAGGCAGCAGGGGTTAATCCCCAATGAGCAGTTCTTC | CASRQQGLIPNEQFF | TRBV2 | - | TRBJ2-1 | -
TGTGCCAGCAGCCGAGGTCGAGGGTTTCATGGCTACACCTTC | CASSRGRGFHGYTF | TRBV6-5 | few | TRBJ1-2 | -
TGCAGCGTTGGAACTTGGGCAGGGATCGATGGCTACACCTTC | CSVGTWAGIDGYTF | TRBV29-1 | - | TRBJ1-2 | -
TGCGCCAGCAGCCAAGTGACAGGGAGCACTGAAGCTTTCTTT | CASSQVTGSTEAFF | TRBV4-3 | few | TRBJ1-1 | TRBD1
TGTGCCAGCAGTTTGGATCAGGCGTTCTCTCCCCTCCACTTT | CASSLDQAFSPLHF | TRBV28 | - | TRBJ1-6 | -
TGCGCCAGCAGCTTGGCCGACAGATCTCAAGAGACCCAGTACTTC | CASSLADRSQETQYF | TRBV5-1 | - | TRBJ2-5 | -
TGTGCCTGGAGTGTTCTCCCGGGACAGAGCTACGAGCAGTACTTC | CAWSVLPGQSYEQYF | TRBV30 | - | TRBJ2-7 | TRBD1
TGCGCCAGCAGCCAGGACGGGGAGCTGTTTTTT | CASSQDGELFF | TRBV4-3 | few | TRBJ2-2 | -
TGCAGCGTTGGTAGTACATCATCTGGAAACACCATATATTTT | CSVGSTSSGNTIYF | TRBV29-1 | - | TRBJ1-3 | -
TGTGCCAGCAGCTTAGATGACCGGCCAGAGACCCAGTACTTC | CASSLDDRPETQYF | TRBV5-4 | once | TRBJ2-5 | -
TGTGCCAGCAGCTTCGAAGCTAACTATGGCTACACCTTC | CASSFEANYGYTF | TRBV7-9 | - | TRBJ1-2 | -
TGCGCCAGCAGCTTGGGACTAGCGGGGTCTCTAGAGACCCAGTACTTC | CASSLGLAGSLETQYF | TRBV5-1 | - | TRBJ2-5 | TRBD2
TGCAGCGTTAATGCTGGAAACACCATATATTTT | CSVNAGNTIYF | TRBV29-1 | - | TRBJ1-3 | -
TGTGCCAGCAGCCAAGATCAAGGGTCTCTCTCTGGAAACACCATATATTTT | CASSQDQGSLSGNTIYF | TRBV4-2 | - | TRBJ1-3 | -
TGCAGCGTAGCCCGGGACAGGGGGGCAGATACGCAGTATTTT | CSVARDRGADTQYF | TRBV29-1 | - | TRBJ2-3 | TRBD1
TGTGCCAGCAGCCGGGCCTCTCAGGGAGGACGTTACAATGAGCAGTTCTTC | CASSRASQGGRYNEQFF | TRBV4-2 | - | TRBJ2-1 | -